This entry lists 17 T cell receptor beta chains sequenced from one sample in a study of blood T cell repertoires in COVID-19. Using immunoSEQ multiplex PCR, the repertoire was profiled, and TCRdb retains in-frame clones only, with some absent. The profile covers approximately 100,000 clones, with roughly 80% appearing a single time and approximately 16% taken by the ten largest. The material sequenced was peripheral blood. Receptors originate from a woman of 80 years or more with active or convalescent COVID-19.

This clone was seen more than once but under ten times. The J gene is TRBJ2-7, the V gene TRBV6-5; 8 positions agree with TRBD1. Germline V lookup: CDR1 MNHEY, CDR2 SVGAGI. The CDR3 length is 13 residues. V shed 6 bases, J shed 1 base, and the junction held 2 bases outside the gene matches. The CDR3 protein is CASRTGVSYEQYF. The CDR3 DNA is TGTGCCAGCAGGACAGGGGTGTCCTACGAGCAGTACTTC.

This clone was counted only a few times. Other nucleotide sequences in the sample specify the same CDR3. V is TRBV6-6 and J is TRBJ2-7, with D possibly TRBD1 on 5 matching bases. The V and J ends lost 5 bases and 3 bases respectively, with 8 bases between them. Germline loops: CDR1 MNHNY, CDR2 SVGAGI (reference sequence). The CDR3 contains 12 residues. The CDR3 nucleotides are TGTGCCAGCAGTGCCCAGGGCTACGAGCAGTACTTC. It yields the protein CASSAQGYEQYF.

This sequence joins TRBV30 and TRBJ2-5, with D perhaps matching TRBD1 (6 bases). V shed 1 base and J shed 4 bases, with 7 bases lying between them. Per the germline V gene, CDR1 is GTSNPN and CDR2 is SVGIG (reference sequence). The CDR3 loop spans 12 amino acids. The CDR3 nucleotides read TGTGCCTGGAGTGGGGGGCGAGAGACCCAGTACTTC. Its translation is CAWSGGRETQYF.

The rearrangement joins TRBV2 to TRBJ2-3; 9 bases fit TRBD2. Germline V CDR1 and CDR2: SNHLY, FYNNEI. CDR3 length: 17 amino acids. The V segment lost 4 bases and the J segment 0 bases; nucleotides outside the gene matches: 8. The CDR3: CASSGTTSGLSTDTQYF. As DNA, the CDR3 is TGTGCCAGCAGTGGTACGACTAGCGGTTTAAGCACAGATACGCAGTATTTT.

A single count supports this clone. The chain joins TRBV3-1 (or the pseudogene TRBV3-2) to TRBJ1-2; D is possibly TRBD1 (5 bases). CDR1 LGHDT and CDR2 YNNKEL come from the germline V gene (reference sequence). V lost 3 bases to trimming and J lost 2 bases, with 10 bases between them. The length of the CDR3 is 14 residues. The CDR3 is CASSHRQHNYGYTF. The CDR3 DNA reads TGTGCCAGCAGCCACCGACAGCACAACTATGGCTACACCTTC.

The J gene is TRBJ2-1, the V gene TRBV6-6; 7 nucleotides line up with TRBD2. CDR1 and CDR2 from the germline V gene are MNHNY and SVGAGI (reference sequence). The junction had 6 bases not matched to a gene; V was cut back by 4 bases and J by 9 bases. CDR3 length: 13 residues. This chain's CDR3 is CASSFGLVGEQFF. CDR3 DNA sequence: TGTGCCAGCAGTTTCGGACTAGTGGGTGAGCAGTTCTTC.

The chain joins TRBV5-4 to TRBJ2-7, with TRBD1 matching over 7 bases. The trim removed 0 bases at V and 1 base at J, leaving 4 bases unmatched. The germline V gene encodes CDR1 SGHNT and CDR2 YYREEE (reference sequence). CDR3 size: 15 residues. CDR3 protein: CASSLGQGGSYEQYF. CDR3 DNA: TGTGCCAGCAGCTTGGGACAGGGTGGGTCCTACGAGCAGTACTTC. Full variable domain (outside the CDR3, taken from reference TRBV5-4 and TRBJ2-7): ETGVTQSPTHLIKTRGQQVTLRCSSQSGHNTVSWYQQALGQGPQFIFQYYREEENGRGNFPPRFSGLQFPNYSSELNVNALELDDSALYLCASSLGQGGSYEQYFGPGTRLTVT.

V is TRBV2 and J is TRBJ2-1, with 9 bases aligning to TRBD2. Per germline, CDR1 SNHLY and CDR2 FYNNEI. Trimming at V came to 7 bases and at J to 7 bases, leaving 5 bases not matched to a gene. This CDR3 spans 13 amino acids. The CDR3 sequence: CASTAGGRNEQFF. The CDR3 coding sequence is TGTGCCAGCACTGCGGGGGGGCGGAATGAGCAGTTCTTC.

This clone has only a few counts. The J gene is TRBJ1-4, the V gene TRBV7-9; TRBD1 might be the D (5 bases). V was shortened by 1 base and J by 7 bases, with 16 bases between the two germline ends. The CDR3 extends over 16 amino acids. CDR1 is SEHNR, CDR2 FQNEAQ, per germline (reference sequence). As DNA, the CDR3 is TGTGCCAGCAGCTTAGGTGACAGTTGGCCCACTGAAAAACTGTTTTTT. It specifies CASSLGDSWPTEKLFF.

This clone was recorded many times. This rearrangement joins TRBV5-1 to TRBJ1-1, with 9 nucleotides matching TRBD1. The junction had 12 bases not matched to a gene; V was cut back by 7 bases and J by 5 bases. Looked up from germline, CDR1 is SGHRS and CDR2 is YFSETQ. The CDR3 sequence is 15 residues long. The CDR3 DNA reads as TGCGCCAGCGGGGGGACCCGGGACAGGGTGACTGAAGCTTTCTTT. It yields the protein CASGGTRDRVTEAFF. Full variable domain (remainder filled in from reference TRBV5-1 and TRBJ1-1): KAGVTQTPRYLIKTRGQQVTLSCSPISGHRSVSWYQQTPGQGLQFLFEYFSETQRNKGNFPGRFSGRQFSNSRSEMNVSTLELGDSALYLCASGGTRDRVTEAFFGQGTRLTVV.

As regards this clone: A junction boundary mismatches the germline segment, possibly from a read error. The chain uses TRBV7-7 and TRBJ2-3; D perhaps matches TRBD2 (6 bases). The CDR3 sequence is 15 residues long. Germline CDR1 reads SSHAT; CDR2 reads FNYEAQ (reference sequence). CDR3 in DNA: TGTGCTAGCAGCTTAGAGGAGGGTCGCCCAGATACGCAGTATTTT. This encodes CASSLEEGRPDTQYF.

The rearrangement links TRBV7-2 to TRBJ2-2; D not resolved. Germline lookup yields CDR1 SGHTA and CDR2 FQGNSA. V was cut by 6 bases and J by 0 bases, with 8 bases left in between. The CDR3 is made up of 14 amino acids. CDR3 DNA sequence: TGTGCCAGCAGTCGAACAACGAACACCGGGGAGCTGTTTTTT. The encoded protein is CASSRTTNTGELFF.

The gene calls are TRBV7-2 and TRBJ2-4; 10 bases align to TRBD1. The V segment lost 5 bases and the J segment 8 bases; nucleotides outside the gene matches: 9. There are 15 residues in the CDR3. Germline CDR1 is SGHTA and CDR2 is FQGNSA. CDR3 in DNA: TGTGCCAGCAGCAAGACGGGACAGGGGACAGACATTCAGTACTTC. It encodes CASSKTGQGTDIQYF.

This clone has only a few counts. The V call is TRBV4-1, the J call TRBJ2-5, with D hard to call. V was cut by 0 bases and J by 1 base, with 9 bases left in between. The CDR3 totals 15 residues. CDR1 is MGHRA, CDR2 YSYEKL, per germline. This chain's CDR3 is CASSQEATIQETQYF. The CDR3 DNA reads TGCGCCAGCAGCCAAGAGGCAACAATCCAAGAGACCCAGTACTTC.

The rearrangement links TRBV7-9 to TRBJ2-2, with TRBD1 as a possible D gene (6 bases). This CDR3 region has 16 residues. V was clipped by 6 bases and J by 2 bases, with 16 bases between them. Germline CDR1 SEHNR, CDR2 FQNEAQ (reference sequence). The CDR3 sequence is CASRPSGVGNTGELFF. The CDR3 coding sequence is TGTGCCAGCAGACCCTCAGGGGTTGGAAACACCGGGGAGCTGTTTTTT.

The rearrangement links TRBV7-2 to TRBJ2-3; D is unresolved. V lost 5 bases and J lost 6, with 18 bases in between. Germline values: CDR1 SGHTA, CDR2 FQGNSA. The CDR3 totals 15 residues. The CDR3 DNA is TGTGCCAGCAGCCCCCTTGGGTCGAGCGTGGATACGCAGTATTTT. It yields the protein CASSPLGSSVDTQYF.

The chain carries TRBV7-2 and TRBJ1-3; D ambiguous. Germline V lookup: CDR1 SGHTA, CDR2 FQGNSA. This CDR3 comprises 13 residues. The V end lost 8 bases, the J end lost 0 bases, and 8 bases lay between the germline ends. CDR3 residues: CASRYSSGNTIYF. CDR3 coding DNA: TGTGCCAGCCGTTATAGCTCTGGAAACACCATATATTTT.